This T cell receptor beta chain was observed in a study of technical replicates of blood from several donors. Losses at the gene ends were 2 bases for V and 1 base for J; bases not matched to a gene: 2. The CDR3 covers 14 residues. From germline, CDR1 is SQVTM and CDR2 ANQGSEA. Libraries were prepared by immunoSEQ multiplex PCR; TCRdb keeps only in-frame clonotypes and omits some of them. The table has approximately 81,000 clones, roughly four fifths seen once. The sequence derives from a human donor in good health. Some clones in this sample may be carry-over from other donors' samples. The chain recombines TRBV29-1 with TRBJ2-3, with TRBD1 matching over 8 bases. The specimen was PBMCs. The CDR3 reads CSVEPTGGTDTQYF. The DNA of the CDR3 is TGCAGCGTTGAACCGACAGGGGGCACAGATACGCAGTATTTT.